These 32 T cell receptor beta chains came from one sample sequenced in a study of blood T cells in healthy people across ages. The second PCR ran about 6 to 12 cycles with a sample-barcoded 5' primer and J-beta primers. TCRdb processed the 5' RACE reads anew with MiXCR; each CDR3 protein has one entry. The sample holds 700,000 to 900,000 distinct CDR3 sequences, about 26% seen once. This sample was shared with a second study, whose subject was T cells of mothers and their children.

What was sequenced was blood. All receptors derive from a boy aged 5-17 years in good health.

A remark on this clonotype: Germline is not matched at one junction end, which may reflect a read error. The chain recombines TRBV3-1 with TRBJ1-1; D is possibly TRBD1 (6 bases). The CDR3 consists of 17 residues. Germline CDR1 LGHDT, CDR2 YNNKEL (reference sequence). CDR3 sequence: CASSQAWEEVGDTEVFF. The CDR3 region has the DNA TGTGCCAGCAGCCAAGCTTGGGAGGAAGTGGGGGACACTGAAGTTTTCTTT. The whole variable domain, remainder taken from reference TRBV3-1 and TRBJ1-1, is DTAVSQTPKYLVTQMGNDKSIKCEQNLGHDTMYWYKQDSKKFLKIMFSYNNKELIINETVPNRFSPKSPDKAHLNLHINSLELGDSAVYFCASSQAWEEVGDTEVFFGQGTRLTVV.

The chain recombines TRBV5-1 with TRBJ2-5; the D gene is possibly TRBD1 (6 bases). V lost 2 bases and J lost 1, with 12 bases in between. Germline CDR1 is SGHRS and CDR2 is YFSETQ. The CDR3 extends over 15 amino acids. CDR3 sequence (DNA): TGCGCCAGCAGCTTAACGACAGGACCCCAAGAGACCCAGTACTTC. It codes for CASSLTTGPQETQYF.

The rearrangement joins TRBV21-1 to TRBJ1-5; the table gives TRBD1 as D, unverified against the DNA. TRBV21-1 represents a pseudogene. This CDR3 has 17 residues. The CDR3 region has the DNA TGTGCCAGCATATCACCCCGAGGGGGGAAGGGCAATCAGCCCCAGCATTTT. Its protein is CASISPRGGKGNQPQHF.

V usage is TRBV14 and J usage is TRBJ2-5; 7 nucleotides line up with TRBD1. With the DNA end fitting TRBJ2-7 better, the J assignment may be wrong. Germline assignment: CDR1 SGHDN and CDR2 FVKESK. The CDR3 sequence is 14 residues long. The chain's CDR3 is CASSPTNRGYEQYF. CDR3 in DNA: TGTGCCAGCAGCCCGACAAACAGGGGCTACGAGCAGTACTTC.

CDR3 loop: CSAPPGGRGLSDGYTF. The CDR3 nucleotides read TGCAGTGCCCCCCCGGGGGGCAGGGGGCTTTCAGATGGCTACACCTTC. The chain recombines TRBV20-1 with TRBJ1-2; 8 bases fit TRBD1. The CDR3 contains 16 residues. Germline trimming cut 6 bases from V and 6 bases from J; bases unmatched to any gene: 18. CDR1 DFQATT and CDR2 SNEGSKA come from the germline V gene (reference sequence).

V gene TRBV18 combines with J gene TRBJ2-5; the D gene could be TRBD1 or TRBD2 (6 bases each). The J call may be faulty, since TRBJ2-7 better matches the DNA end. CDR1 is KGHSH, CDR2 LQKENI, per germline. The CDR3 sequence is 14 residues long. The CDR3 coding sequence is TGTGCCAGCTCACCGACGGGGGCCATCTACGAGCAGTACTTC. As protein: CASSPTGAIYEQYF.

The chain recombines TRBV29-1 with TRBJ2-1, with 7 nucleotides matching TRBD1. V lost 6 bases, J lost 5 bases, and 7 bases stayed unmatched. CDR1 and CDR2 from the germline V gene are SQVTM and ANQGSEA. The CDR3 totals 13 residues. The CDR3 DNA follows: TGCAGCGTCACCCGGGACAGAAACAATGAGCAGTTCTTC. Translating it yields CSVTRDRNNEQFF.

CDR3 loop: CASSPLRNNYGYTF. CDR3 sequence (DNA): TGTGCCAGTTCGCCCCTCCGGAATAACTATGGCTACACCTTC. V usage is TRBV7-2 and J usage is TRBJ1-2; no firm D call. Trimming pared 9 bases from V and 1 base from J, leaving 15 bases between. This CDR3 region has 14 residues. CDR1 is SGHTA and CDR2 is FQGNSA in the germline V gene.

V is TRBV12-3 or TRBV12-4 and J is TRBJ2-3; unclear D gene. The V end was cut by 6 bases, the J end by 1 base, with 11 bases between. The CDR3 totals 14 residues. The CDR3: CASSRITGTDTQYF. In DNA form, the CDR3 reads TGTGCCAGCAGCCGAATAACGGGCACAGATACGCAGTATTTT.

This sequence joins TRBV7-2 and TRBJ2-7; no clear D gene. CDR3 size: 12 residues. The germline V gene encodes CDR1 SGHTA and CDR2 FQGNSA. The V and J ends lost 7 bases and 6 bases respectively, with 13 bases between them. The CDR3 DNA reads as TGTGCCAGCAACACCCCCCTGGGCGAGCAGTACTTC. Translation gives CASNTPLGEQYF.

The J gene is TRBJ2-3, the V gene TRBV12-3 or TRBV12-4; TRBD2 might be the D (5 bases). The ends were cut back, 5 bases at V and 5 bases at J, with 17 bases in the middle. This CDR3 spans 15 amino acids. DNA for the CDR3: TGTGCCAGCAGTCCTCGGACTCGCCTCCGAGATACGCAGTATTTT. Its protein is CASSPRTRLRDTQYF.

The J gene is TRBJ2-3, the V gene TRBV7-9; weak D call: TRBD1 (6 bases). Germline values: CDR1 SEHNR, CDR2 FQNEAQ (reference sequence). The CDR3 consists of 13 residues. V lost 5 bases to trimming and J lost 5 bases, with 11 bases between them. The CDR3 DNA reads TGTGCCAGCAGCCCGCTAGGGGGAGATACGCAGTATTTT. Translating gives CASSPLGGDTQYF.

This sequence joins TRBV7-6 and TRBJ2-3; the match to TRBD1 covers 7 bases. This CDR3 spans 16 amino acids. V was pared by 2 bases and J by 0 bases, with 5 bases of the junction left unmatched. Germline V gene data show CDR1 as SGHVS and CDR2 as FNYEAQ. DNA for the CDR3: TGTGCCAGCAGCTTACGGCCCAGGGGGAGCACAGATACGCAGTATTTT. This sequence encodes CASSLRPRGSTDTQYF.

The chain is built from TRBV13 and TRBJ1-4; unclear D gene. CDR1 and CDR2 from the germline V gene are PRHDT and FYEKMQ (reference sequence). The CDR3 spans 14 residues. Trimming took 2 bases from V and 7 from J, leaving 11 bases between them. In nucleotides, the CDR3 is TGTGCCAGCAGCTTACGGGGAGCTGGTGAAAAACTGTTTTTT. Its translation is CASSLRGAGEKLFF.

CDR3 nucleotide sequence: TGTGCCAGCAGTGAAGGGGGACACCCTGACATCTATGGCTACACCTTC. Translating gives CASSEGGHPDIYGYTF. The chain is built from TRBV2 and TRBJ1-2; a weak D match, TRBD1 (6 bases). The V and J ends lost 1 base and 4 bases respectively, with 16 bases between them. The CDR3 runs 16 residues. Germline V gene data show CDR1 as SNHLY and CDR2 as FYNNEI.

The chain uses TRBV20-1 and TRBJ1-1; 9 positions match TRBD1. V shed 6 bases and J 4 bases; nucleotides not matched to a gene: 9. This CDR3 is built from 14 residues. Germline lookup yields CDR1 DFQATT and CDR2 SNEGSKA (reference sequence). This CDR3 is CSARTGQGSTEAFF. For the CDR3, the DNA is TGCAGTGCCCGCACCGGACAGGGGAGCACTGAAGCTTTCTTT.

This clonotype was recorded once. V is TRBV30 and J is TRBJ2-1; TRBD1 matches 8 bases. The CDR3 loop spans 15 amino acids. Germline V gene sequence: CDR1 GTSNPN, CDR2 SVGIG (reference sequence). The trim removed 2 bases at V and 6 bases at J, leaving 9 bases unmatched. CDR3 residues: CAWSHGQGWINEQFF. CDR3 nucleotides: TGTGCCTGGAGTCACGGACAGGGATGGATCAATGAGCAGTTCTTC.

The gene calls are TRBV5-1 and TRBJ2-3; 12 positions match TRBD1. The ends lost 0 bases at V and 7 bases at J; junction bases unmatched: 9. CDR3 length equals 17 residues. The germline CDR1 and CDR2 sequences are SGHRS and YFSETQ. CDR3 protein: CASSLAGTGGRGYTQYF. For the CDR3, the DNA is TGCGCCAGCAGCTTGGCCGGGACAGGGGGCAGGGGGTATACGCAGTATTTT.

The chain employs TRBV29-1 and TRBJ2-7; D gene ambiguous. CDR1 SQVTM and CDR2 ANQGSEA come from the germline V gene. Trimming shortened V by 4 bases and J by 5 bases, and 9 bases separated the two germline ends. The CDR3 is 11 residues long. CDR3 region: CSVGKLDEQYF. The CDR3 DNA sequence: TGCAGCGTTGGAAAGTTGGACGAGCAGTACTTC.

This sequence joins TRBV7-3 and TRBJ2-5, with 9 bases lining up with TRBD2. Germline CDR1 is SGHTA and CDR2 is FQGTGA. The CDR3 loop spans 16 amino acids. Trimming cost V 5 bases and J 9 bases; bases outside gene matches: 16. The CDR3 DNA reads TGTGCCAGCAGCCACCGACCTAGCGGGGCTACGACGTCCCAGTACTTC. It yields the protein CASSHRPSGATTSQYF.

V usage is TRBV27 and J usage is TRBJ2-2, with 9 bases lining up with TRBD1. The CDR3 contains 16 residues. The ends lost 6 bases at V and 1 base at J; junction bases unmatched: 6. Germline V gene data show CDR1 as MNHEY and CDR2 as SMNVEV (reference sequence). CDR3 nucleotides: TGTGCCAGCAGACCTCCGGGACAGGGGAACACCGGGGAGCTGTTTTTT. It encodes CASRPPGQGNTGELFF.

This clonotype is a singleton in its sample. This sequence joins TRBV3-1 and TRBJ1-1; D is perhaps TRBD1 (5 bases). V lost 0 bases and J lost 6, with 11 bases in between. CDR1 is LGHDT, CDR2 YNNKEL, per germline (reference sequence). The CDR3 is 14 amino acids. The CDR3 protein is CASSQDGRVAEAFF. CDR3 DNA: TGTGCCAGCAGCCAAGATGGCAGGGTGGCTGAAGCTTTCTTT.

The chain is built from TRBV28 and TRBJ2-1; no clear D. V was cut by 4 bases and J by 4 bases, with 11 bases left in between. The CDR3 is made up of 14 amino acids. Germline-derived CDR1 and CDR2 are MDHEN and SYDVKM. The CDR3 region has the DNA TGTGCCAGCAGTTCCGATCCAGGATACAATGAGCAGTTCTTC. Translation: CASSSDPGYNEQFF.

As for this clonotype: Its ends do not fully match the called genes, so a read error is possible. The rearrangement uses TRBV7-9 and TRBJ2-2; D is unresolved. The germline V gene has CDR1 SEHNR and CDR2 FQNEAQ (reference sequence). This CDR3 region has 16 residues. CDR3 nucleotides: TGTGCCGGCAGCGACATTATAGTCGCTCTCACCGGGGAGCTGTTTTTT. As protein: CAGSDIIVALTGELFF.

This chain joins TRBV7-2 and TRBJ2-2; D assignment may be TRBD1 or TRBD2 (5 bases each). V shed 5 bases and J shed 3 bases, with 10 bases lying between them. This CDR3 spans 14 amino acids. Germline V lookup: CDR1 SGHTA, CDR2 FQGNSA. The CDR3: CASSAGTHTGELFF. Written as DNA, the CDR3 is TGTGCCAGCAGCGCCGGGACCCACACCGGGGAGCTGTTTTTT.

The chain uses TRBV9 and TRBJ1-2; tentative D call: TRBD1 (5 bases). This CDR3 has 16 amino acids. V lost 0 bases, J lost 2 bases, and 14 bases lay in between. Germline V gene data show CDR1 as SGDLS and CDR2 as YYNGEE. The chain's CDR3 is CASSVARGAINYGYTF. DNA for the CDR3: TGTGCCAGCAGCGTAGCTCGAGGGGCTATCAACTATGGCTACACCTTC.

Only one count was recorded for this clonotype. V gene TRBV20-1 combines with J gene TRBJ1-1; 7 bases are a match to TRBD1. V was clipped by 3 bases and J by 5 bases; unmatched bases: 6. Looked up from germline, CDR1 is DFQATT and CDR2 is SNEGSKA (reference sequence). CDR3 size: 13 residues. The CDR3 sequence: CSARPGGGTEAFF. The CDR3 region has the DNA TGCAGTGCTAGGCCAGGGGGTGGAACTGAAGCTTTCTTT.

Only one count was recorded for this clonotype. V and J are TRBV12-3 or TRBV12-4 and TRBJ2-1; 12 bases agree with TRBD2. With V trimmed by 6 bases and J by 13 bases, 7 bases remained unmatched. CDR3 size: 13 residues. The CDR3 bases are TGTGCCAGCAGCATTACTAGCGGGGGGTTCCAGTTCTTC. Translation gives CASSITSGGFQFF.

This sequence joins TRBV7-3 and TRBJ2-1; either TRBD1 or TRBD2 may fit D (5 bases each). Germline V gives CDR1 SGHTA, CDR2 FQGTGA. The CDR3 loop spans 13 amino acids. V shed 3 bases and J shed 5 bases, with 8 bases lying between them. The CDR3 bases are TGTGCCAGCAGCTTTGGGGGTCACAATGAGCAGTTCTTC. It specifies CASSFGGHNEQFF.

This clonotype appeared a few times. The chain combines TRBV12-3 or TRBV12-4 with TRBJ1-1, with 12 positions matching TRBD1. Trimming cost V 6 bases and J 5 bases; bases outside gene matches: 4. The CDR3 has 14 residues. The CDR3 DNA follows: TGTGCCAGCAGGGGGACAGGGGGCAAAACTGAAGCTTTCTTT. Translating it yields CASRGTGGKTEAFF.

This sequence joins TRBV5-1 and TRBJ2-5, with a possible D match to TRBD2 (6 bases). V lost 5 bases and J 2 bases, leaving 16 bases between the germline ends. Germline-derived CDR1 and CDR2 are SGHRS and YFSETQ. The CDR3 runs 15 residues. The CDR3 loop is CASSHQLGLQETQYF. The CDR3 DNA reads as TGCGCCAGCAGTCATCAACTGGGACTGCAAGAGACCCAGTACTTC.

This rearrangement joins TRBV10-2 to TRBJ1-6; possible D gene TRBD1, 6 bases. Trimming pared 10 bases from V and 7 bases from J, leaving 17 bases between. CDR3 size: 14 residues. Germline CDR1 and CDR2: WSHSY and SAAADI. CDR3 sequence (DNA): TGCGCCACCCAGGGTGGGGGCGCGAATTCACCCCTCCACTTT. Translation gives CATQGGGANSPLHF.